The 16 T cell receptor beta chains in this list originate from one sample, sequenced in a study of T cell repertoires in cytomegalovirus infection. TCRdb processed the reads anew with MiXCR; each CDR3 protein has one entry. Among approximately 400,000 distinct CDR3 sequences listed, approximately 31% were seen once. Sequencing was carried out using PBMCs. The receptors here all came from a human donor in good health (CMV status not recorded). Some clones in this sample may be carry-over from other donors' samples.

This clonotype has a count of ten or more. The chain is built from TRBV7-2 and TRBJ2-7, with D perhaps TRBD1 (5 bases). Trimming pared 2 bases from V and 6 bases from J, leaving 11 bases between. The germline V gene encodes CDR1 SGHTA and CDR2 FQGNSA. This CDR3 spans 13 amino acids. CDR3 sequence reads: CASSLQGGSEQYF. CDR3 nucleotide sequence: TGTGCCAGCAGCTTACAGGGTGGCTCCGAGCAGTACTTC.

Many counts were recorded for this clonotype. The V and J genes are TRBV7-2 and TRBJ1-2, with 7 bases that match TRBD1. The germline V gene has CDR1 SGHTA and CDR2 FQGNSA. The V and J ends lost 4 bases and 4 bases, in that order; junction bases with no gene match: 3. The CDR3 runs 13 residues. For the CDR3, the DNA is TGTGCCAGCAGCTACGACAGGGCCTATGGCTACACCTTC. Its translation: CASSYDRAYGYTF. Full variable domain (rest looked up from reference TRBV7-2 and TRBJ1-2): GAGVSQSPSNKVTEKGKDVELRCDPISGHTALYWYRQSLGQGLEFLIYFQGNSAPDKSGLPSDRFSAERTGGSVSTLTIQRTQQEDSAVYLCASSYDRAYGYTFGSGTRLTVV.

Only a few counts were recorded for this clonotype. The chain carries TRBV19 and TRBJ2-6, with a tentative D call TRBD2 (6 bases). Germline V gene lookup returns CDR1 LNHDA and CDR2 SQIVND (reference sequence). Trimming pared 3 bases from V and 2 bases from J, leaving 11 bases between. The CDR3 is 16 amino acids. The CDR3 loop reads CASSMSGGTGANVLTF. The CDR3 coding sequence is TGTGCCAGTAGTATGTCCGGGGGAACTGGGGCCAACGTCCTGACTTTC.

Comment on this clonotype: One junction end disagrees with the germline gene, perhaps due to a read error. This chain links TRBV5-3 with TRBJ1-4, with D unresolved. TRBV5-3 counts as an open reading frame of uncertain function. The CDR3 sequence is 14 residues long. CDR3 sequence: CASSLVGVTRGETF. The CDR3 DNA sequence: TGTGCCAGCAGCTTGGTGGGCGTCACCAGAGGAGAAACTTTT.

This chain links TRBV6-6 with TRBJ2-5; possible D gene TRBD2, 5 bases. V lost 2 bases, J lost 10 bases, and 11 bases lay in between. The germline V gene encodes CDR1 MNHNY and CDR2 SVGAGI (reference sequence). This CDR3 spans 12 amino acids. Here the CDR3 DNA reads TGTGCCAGCAGTTACCCTCGGGGTGACCAGTACTTC. Translating gives CASSYPRGDQYF.

The chain joins TRBV23-1 to TRBJ1-1, with 7 positions matching TRBD1. TRBV23-1 is labeled an ORF, and its function is uncertain. The CDR3 runs to 15 residues. V lost 2 bases to trimming and J lost 2 bases; unmatched junction nucleotides: 5. The CDR3 loop reads CASSQQGGENTEAFF. CDR3 sequence (DNA): TGCGCCAGCAGTCAACAAGGGGGCGAAAACACTGAAGCTTTCTTT.

This clonotype was seen more than once but under ten times. This rearrangement joins TRBV19 to TRBJ2-1; TRBD1 might be the D (6 bases). The ends were cut back, 2 bases at V and 7 bases at J, with 12 bases in the middle. CDR1 and CDR2 from the germline V gene are LNHDA and SQIVND (reference sequence). This CDR3 spans 14 amino acids. The CDR3 is CASSIRTAMNEQFF. CDR3 coding DNA: TGTGCCAGTAGTATAAGGACAGCAATGAATGAGCAGTTCTTC.

This clonotype was seen more than once but under ten times. The chain carries TRBV20-1 and TRBJ2-3; 10 nucleotides align to TRBD2. The CDR3 extends over 14 amino acids. Germline V gene data show CDR1 as DFQATT and CDR2 as SNEGSKA (reference sequence). V was pared by 6 bases and J by 5 bases, with 8 bases of the junction left unmatched. The CDR3 reads CSAPSGGVIDTQYF. The CDR3 bases are TGCAGTGCCCCCAGCGGGGGGGTAATAGATACGCAGTATTTT.

This clonotype was recorded at least ten times. This chain uses TRBV2 with TRBJ2-7; 9 bases agree with TRBD1. The V gene end was trimmed by 7 bases and the J gene end by 5 bases; junction bases not matched to a gene: 15. The CDR3 has 16 residues. CDR1 and CDR2 from the germline V gene are SNHLY and FYNNEI. CDR3 sequence (DNA): TGTGCCAGCAACCGAAGATCCGGACAGGGGATCAACGAGCAGTACTTC. It yields the protein CASNRRSGQGINEQYF.

This clonotype came up a few times. The chain uses TRBV7-9 and TRBJ1-1; 7 bases align to TRBD1. V gave up 10 bases and J gave up 1 base; unmatched junction bases: 6. This CDR3 spans 13 amino acids. Germline V CDR1 and CDR2: SEHNR, FQNEAQ (reference sequence). The CDR3 reads CATENRGNTEAFF. CDR3 coding DNA: TGTGCCACCGAAAACAGGGGGAACACTGAAGCTTTCTTT.

This clonotype occurred many times. The V call is TRBV19, the J call TRBJ2-3; 10 bases match TRBD2. The CDR3 contains 18 residues. CDR1 and CDR2 (germline): LNHDA, SQIVND (reference sequence). V lost 6 bases and J lost 5; bases outside the gene matches: 17. The chain's CDR3 is CASSSPLGSGGAGDTQYF. The CDR3 DNA is TGTGCCAGTAGCTCTCCCCTCGGGAGCGGGGGGGCTGGAGATACGCAGTATTTT. Supplemented by reference TRBV19 and TRBJ2-3, the full variable domain reads DGGITQSPKYLFRKEGQNVTLSCEQNLNHDAMYWYRQDPGQGLRLIYYSQIVNDFQKGDIAEGYSVSREKKESFPLTVTSAQKNPTAFYLCASSSPLGSGGAGDTQYFGPGTRLTVL.

Many counts were recorded for this clonotype. The CDR3: CASSTGTSGDTDTQYF. The CDR3 coding sequence is TGTGCCAGCAGCACCGGGACTAGCGGTGACACAGATACGCAGTATTTT. The chain couples TRBV7-9 to TRBJ2-3; 11 nucleotides agree with TRBD2. V lost 5 bases to trimming and J lost 2 bases; unmatched junction nucleotides: 6. This CDR3 region has 16 residues. Germline V CDR1 and CDR2: SEHNR, FQNEAQ (reference sequence).

This clonotype was picked up many times. This chain links TRBV11-3 with TRBJ1-1; no definite D call. Trimming took off 4 bases at V and 1 base at J, with 7 bases between the two ends. The CDR3 totals 13 residues. Per germline, CDR1 SGHNT and CDR2 YENEEA. The CDR3 is CASSSRPNTEAFF. CDR3 DNA sequence: TGTGCCAGCAGCTCCCGCCCGAACACTGAAGCTTTCTTT. Using reference TRBV11-3 and TRBJ1-1 for the parts outside the CDR3, the full variable domain is EAGVVQSPRYKIIEKKQPVAFWCNPISGHNTLYWYLQNLGQGPELLIRYENEEAVDDSQLPKDRFSAERLKGVDSTLKIQPAELGDSAVYLCASSSRPNTEAFFGQGTRLTVV.

A word on this clonotype: The junction and the germline gene differ at one end; a read error may be behind it. This chain uses TRBV7-2 with TRBJ2-5; D unclear. The CDR3 consists of 13 residues. The germline V gene encodes CDR1 SGHTA and CDR2 FQGNSA. CDR3 in amino acids: CASSQANQEIQYF. The CDR3 nucleotides read TGTGCCAGCAGCCAGGCGAACCAAGAGATCCAGTACTTC.

J is TRBJ2-5 and V is TRBV7-6, with D hard to call. Germline loops: CDR1 SGHVS, CDR2 FNYEAQ. The CDR3 is 13 amino acids. The germline V and J ends were trimmed by 9 bases and 1 base, with 12 bases remaining between them. The CDR3, as DNA: TGTGCCAGAATCGGTCACAGCCAAGAGACCCAGTACTTC. The encoded protein is CARIGHSQETQYF.

The chain has TRBV4-1 and TRBJ2-3; D possibly corresponds to TRBD1 (5 bases). The CDR3 consists of 15 residues. Trimming cost V 1 base and J 5 bases, with 13 bases left between them. CDR1 MGHRA and CDR2 YSYEKL come from the germline V gene. For the CDR3, the DNA is TGCGCCAGCAGCCAAGTTTTGGGGCTTGGAGATACGCAGTATTTT. Residues: CASSQVLGLGDTQYF.